These 10 T cell receptor beta chains came from one sample sequenced in a study of blood T cell repertoires in COVID-19. This table comes from immunoSEQ multiplex PCR, and its TCRdb copy is limited to in-frame clones, with some not included. The table has 75,000 to 90,000 clones, more than 75% seen once. Specimen: peripheral blood. All receptors come from a human donor in a cohort sampled during active COVID-19.

The CDR3 DNA sequence: TGCGCCAGCACCCCTGGAGGGTACTACGAGCAGTACTTC. Its translation: CASTPGGYYEQYF. V is TRBV5-1 and J is TRBJ2-7; maybe TRBD2 (6 bases). The CDR3 is 13 residues long. The germline V gene encodes CDR1 SGHRS and CDR2 YFSETQ. The ends were cut back, 6 bases at V and 3 bases at J, with 13 bases in the middle.

V is TRBV5-1 and J is TRBJ2-5; TRBD2 matches 13 bases. J gave up 1 base and V 7 bases, and 7 bases lay outside the gene matches. This CDR3 spans 16 amino acids. Per the germline V gene, CDR1 is SGHRS and CDR2 is YFSETQ. The CDR3 DNA is TGCGCCAGCGGTCTACTAGCGGGGGGGCTCCAAGAGACCCAGTACTTC. It translates to CASGLLAGGLQETQYF.

This chain links TRBV11-1 with TRBJ2-3, with TRBD1 identical over 7 bases. There are 15 residues in the CDR3. V was pared by 5 bases and J by 2 bases, with 7 bases of the junction left unmatched. CDR1 is SGHAT and CDR2 is FQDESV in the germline V gene (reference sequence). The CDR3 DNA reads as TGTGCCAGCAGCCCCAGGACAGGCGACACAGATACGCAGTATTTT. Protein sequence: CASSPRTGDTDTQYF.

The rearrangement joins TRBV25-1 to TRBJ2-7, with D possibly TRBD1 on 5 matching bases. This CDR3 is built from 13 residues. Trimming cost V 5 bases and J 4 bases, with 12 bases left between them. In germline, CDR1 is MGHDK, CDR2 SYGVNS. CDR3 sequence (DNA): TGTGCCAGCAGTTGGGCAGGGAAGTACGAGCAGTACTTC. Amino acids: CASSWAGKYEQYF.

This chain uses TRBV7-2 with TRBJ1-5; D unresolved. CDR3 length equals 13 residues. Germline V gives CDR1 SGHTA, CDR2 FQGNSA. Trimming took off 3 bases at V and 4 bases at J, with 7 bases between the two ends. Here the CDR3 DNA reads TGTGCCAGCAGCTTTTCCGAGAATCAGCCCCAGCATTTT. It translates to CASSFSENQPQHF.

The CDR3 DNA is TGTGCCAGCAGCGGTGGGACAGAATTTGGTTCGGGTTCACCCCTCCACTTT. The encoded protein is CASSGGTEFGSGSPLHF. The chain couples TRBV7-2 to TRBJ1-6, with TRBD1 matching over 7 bases. The junction had 16 bases not matched to a gene; V was cut back by 5 bases and J by 9 bases. CDR3 length equals 17 residues. CDR1 and CDR2 (germline): SGHTA, FQGNSA.

The chain recombines TRBV20-1 with TRBJ1-3; TRBD1 agrees at 11 bases. CDR1 DFQATT and CDR2 SNEGSKA come from the germline V gene (reference sequence). With V trimmed by 3 bases and J by 8 bases, 6 bases remained unmatched. The CDR3 sequence is 14 residues long. Here the CDR3 reads CSASSDRGLYTIYF. The CDR3, as DNA: TGCAGTGCTAGTTCGGACAGGGGGCTTTACACCATATATTTT.

The chain links TRBV6-6 to TRBJ1-1; 8 bases match TRBD1. The ends lost 5 bases at V and 0 bases at J; junction bases unmatched: 2. Germline V lookup: CDR1 MNHNY, CDR2 SVGAGI (reference sequence). The CDR3 contains 14 residues. The CDR3 region is CASSRQGMNTEAFF. CDR3 in DNA: TGTGCCAGCAGTCGACAGGGGATGAACACTGAAGCTTTCTTT.

CDR3 nucleotides: TGTGCCAGCAGTTCATGGGGAGGGTCTAACTATGGCTACACCTTC. Translation: CASSSWGGSNYGYTF. The V gene is TRBV27, the J gene TRBJ1-2, with D unresolved. The CDR3 runs 15 residues. V was clipped by 4 bases and J by 0 bases, with 12 bases between them. Germline CDR1 is MNHEY and CDR2 is SMNVEV (reference sequence).

This clone was observed a single time. V gene TRBV7-2 combines with J gene TRBJ2-1; 12 bases are shared with TRBD2. This CDR3 contains 17 residues. Unmatched junction bases numbered 13, after V lost 4 bases and J lost 9 bases. Germline V gene lookup returns CDR1 SGHTA and CDR2 FQGNSA. The CDR3 region is CASSSSLAGGPRGEQFF. DNA of the CDR3: TGTGCCAGCAGCTCCTCTCTAGCGGGGGGGCCGCGGGGTGAGCAGTTCTTC.